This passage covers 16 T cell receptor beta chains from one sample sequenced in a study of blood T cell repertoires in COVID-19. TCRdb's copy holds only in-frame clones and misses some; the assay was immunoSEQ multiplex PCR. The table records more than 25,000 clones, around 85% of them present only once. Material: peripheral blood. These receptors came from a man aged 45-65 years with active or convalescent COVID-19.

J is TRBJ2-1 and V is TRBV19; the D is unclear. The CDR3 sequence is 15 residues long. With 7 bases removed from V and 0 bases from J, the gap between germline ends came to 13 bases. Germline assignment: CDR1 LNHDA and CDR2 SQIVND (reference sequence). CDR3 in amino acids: CASTSPGNSYNEQFF. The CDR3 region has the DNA TGTGCCAGTACCAGCCCGGGTAACTCCTACAATGAGCAGTTCTTC.

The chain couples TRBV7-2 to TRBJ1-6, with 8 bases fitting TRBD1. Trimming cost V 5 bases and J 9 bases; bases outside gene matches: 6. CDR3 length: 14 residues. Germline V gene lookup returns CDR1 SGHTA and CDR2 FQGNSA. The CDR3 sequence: CASSPTGGFSPLHF. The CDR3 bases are TGTGCCAGCAGCCCTACAGGGGGTTTTTCACCCCTCCACTTT.

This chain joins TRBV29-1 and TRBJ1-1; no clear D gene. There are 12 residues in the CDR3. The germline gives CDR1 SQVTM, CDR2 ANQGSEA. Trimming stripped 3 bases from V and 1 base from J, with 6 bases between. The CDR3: CSVDGGNTEAFF. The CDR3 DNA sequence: TGCAGCGTTGACGGCGGGAACACTGAAGCTTTCTTT.

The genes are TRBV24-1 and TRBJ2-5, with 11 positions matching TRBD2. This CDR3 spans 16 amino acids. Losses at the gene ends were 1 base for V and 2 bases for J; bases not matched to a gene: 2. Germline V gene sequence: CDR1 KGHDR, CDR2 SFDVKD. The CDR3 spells CATSDFSGREQETQYF. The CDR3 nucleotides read TGTGCCACCAGTGATTTTAGCGGGAGGGAACAAGAGACCCAGTACTTC.

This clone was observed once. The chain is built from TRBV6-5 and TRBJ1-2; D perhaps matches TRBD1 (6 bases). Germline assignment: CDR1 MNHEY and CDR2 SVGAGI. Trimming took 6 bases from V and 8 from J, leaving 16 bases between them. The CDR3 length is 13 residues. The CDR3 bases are TGTGCCAGCAGCCCCGGGGGGGGGCTCGGCTACACCTTC. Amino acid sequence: CASSPGGGLGYTF.

The CDR3, as DNA: TGTGCCAGCAGCGAAACAGGGACCGGGGAGCTGTTTTTT. Protein sequence: CASSETGTGELFF. The V call is TRBV7-3, the J call TRBJ2-2, with D maybe TRBD1 (6 bases). V was clipped by 5 bases and J by 5 bases, with 9 bases between them. Per the germline V gene, CDR1 is SGHTA and CDR2 is FQGTGA. There are 13 residues in the CDR3.

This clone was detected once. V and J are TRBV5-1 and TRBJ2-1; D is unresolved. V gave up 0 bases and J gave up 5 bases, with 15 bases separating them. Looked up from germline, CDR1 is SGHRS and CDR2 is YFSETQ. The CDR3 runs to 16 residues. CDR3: CASSLVGESRNNEQFF. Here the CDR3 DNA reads TGCGCCAGCAGCTTGGTTGGAGAGTCTCGGAACAATGAGCAGTTCTTC. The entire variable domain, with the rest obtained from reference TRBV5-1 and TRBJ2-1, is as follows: KAGVTQTPRYLIKTRGQQVTLSCSPISGHRSVSWYQQTPGQGLQFLFEYFSETQRNKGNFPGRFSGRQFSNSRSEMNVSTLELGDSALYLCASSLVGESRNNEQFFGPGTRLTVL.

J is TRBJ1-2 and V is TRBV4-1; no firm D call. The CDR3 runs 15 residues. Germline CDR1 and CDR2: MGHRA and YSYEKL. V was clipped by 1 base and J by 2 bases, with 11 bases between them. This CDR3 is CASSQVIQANYGYTF. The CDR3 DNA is TGCGCCAGCAGCCAAGTAATTCAGGCGAACTATGGCTACACCTTC.

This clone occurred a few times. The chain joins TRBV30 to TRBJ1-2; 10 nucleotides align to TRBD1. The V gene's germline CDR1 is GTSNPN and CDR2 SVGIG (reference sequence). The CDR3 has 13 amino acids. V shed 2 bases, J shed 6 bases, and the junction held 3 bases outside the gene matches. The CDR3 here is CAWSLGQGHGYTF. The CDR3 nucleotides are TGTGCCTGGAGTTTGGGACAGGGGCATGGCTACACCTTC.

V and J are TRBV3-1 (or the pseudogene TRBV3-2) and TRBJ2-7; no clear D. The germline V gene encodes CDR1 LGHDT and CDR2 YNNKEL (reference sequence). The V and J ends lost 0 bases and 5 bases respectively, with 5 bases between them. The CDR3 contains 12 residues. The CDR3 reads CASSQDGDEQYF. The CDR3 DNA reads TGTGCCAGCAGCCAAGACGGAGACGAGCAGTACTTC.

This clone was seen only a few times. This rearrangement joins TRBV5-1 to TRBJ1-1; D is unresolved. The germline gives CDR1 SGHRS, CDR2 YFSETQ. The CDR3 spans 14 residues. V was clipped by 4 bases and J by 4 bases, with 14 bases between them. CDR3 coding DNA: TGCGCCAGCAGCCCAAGCGGTGGAAGCACTGAAGCTTTCTTT. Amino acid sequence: CASSPSGGSTEAFF.

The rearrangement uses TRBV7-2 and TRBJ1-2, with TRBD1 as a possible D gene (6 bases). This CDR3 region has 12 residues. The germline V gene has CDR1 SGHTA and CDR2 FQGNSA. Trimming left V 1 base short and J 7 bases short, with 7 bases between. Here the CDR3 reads CASSLGGLGYTF. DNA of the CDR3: TGTGCCAGCAGCTTAGGGGGGCTTGGCTACACCTTC.

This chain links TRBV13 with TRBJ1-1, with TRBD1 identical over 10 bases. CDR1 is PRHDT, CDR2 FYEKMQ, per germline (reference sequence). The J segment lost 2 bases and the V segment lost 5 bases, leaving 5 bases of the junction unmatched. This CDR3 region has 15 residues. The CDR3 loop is CASSPRQGANTEAFF. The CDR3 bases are TGTGCCAGCAGCCCCCGACAGGGGGCTAACACTGAAGCTTTCTTT.

CDR3 bases: TGTGCCAGCAGCCAAGATCTTTACGGGACTAACACCGGGGAGCTGTTTTTT. Its translation is CASSQDLYGTNTGELFF. The chain joins TRBV3-1 (or the pseudogene TRBV3-2) to TRBJ2-2, with D possibly matching TRBD2 (6 bases). The V end was cut by 0 bases, the J end by 2 bases, with 13 bases between. Germline V gene data show CDR1 as LGHDT and CDR2 as YNNKEL (reference sequence). There are 17 residues in the CDR3.

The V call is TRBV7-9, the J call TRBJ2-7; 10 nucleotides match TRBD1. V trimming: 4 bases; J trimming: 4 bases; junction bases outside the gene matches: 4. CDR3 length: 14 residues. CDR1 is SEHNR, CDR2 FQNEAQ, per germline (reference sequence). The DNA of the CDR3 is TGTGCCAGCAGCTCCCGGGACAGGGGATACGAGCAGTACTTC. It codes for CASSSRDRGYEQYF.

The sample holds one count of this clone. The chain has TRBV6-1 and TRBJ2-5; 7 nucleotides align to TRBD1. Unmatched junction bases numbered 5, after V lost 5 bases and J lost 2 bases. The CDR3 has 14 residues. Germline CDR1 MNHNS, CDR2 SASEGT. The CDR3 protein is CASSTGTAQETQYF. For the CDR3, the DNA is TGTGCCAGCAGTACCGGGACAGCACAAGAGACCCAGTACTTC.